This T cell receptor beta chain comes out of a study of CD8+ T cells in alopecia areata. Study-wide context: Tofacitinib was taken orally by treated patients, and the dose was 5 to 10 mg twice daily. Dosing spanned 6 to 18 months on tofacitinib, then 6 months off drug.

This clone was observed a single time. Its antigen is not identified. This CDR3 comprises 12 residues. Trimming removed 2 bases from V and 5 bases from J, with 9 bases in between. Germline values: CDR1 SQVTM, CDR2 ANQGSEA. Sequencing used cDNA as its template, made by extracting RNA and reverse transcribing it. Data came from immunoSEQ multiplex PCR; TCRdb stores just in-frame clones and leaves some out. There are about 190,000 clones in the sample; approximately 61% occur only once, and approximately 1% lies in the top ten. As to treatment: oral pan-JAK inhibitor, 5-10 mg twice daily. Investigators sorted PBMCs to obtain both CD4+ and CD8+ T cells. The study's findings and limits: Because one nonresponder was included, the link of baseline CD8+ expansion to response is considered uncertain.

The chain links TRBV29-1 to TRBJ1-2, with a weak D call TRBD1 (5 bases). This TCR was sampled from a human donor with alopecia areata. The sequencing here drew on CD4+ T cells sorted from blood, taken at week 24, from a patient treated with tofacitinib. DNA of the CDR3: TGCAGCGTTGAACCAGGGCCATATGGCTACACCTTC. Translating it yields CSVEPGPYGYTF.